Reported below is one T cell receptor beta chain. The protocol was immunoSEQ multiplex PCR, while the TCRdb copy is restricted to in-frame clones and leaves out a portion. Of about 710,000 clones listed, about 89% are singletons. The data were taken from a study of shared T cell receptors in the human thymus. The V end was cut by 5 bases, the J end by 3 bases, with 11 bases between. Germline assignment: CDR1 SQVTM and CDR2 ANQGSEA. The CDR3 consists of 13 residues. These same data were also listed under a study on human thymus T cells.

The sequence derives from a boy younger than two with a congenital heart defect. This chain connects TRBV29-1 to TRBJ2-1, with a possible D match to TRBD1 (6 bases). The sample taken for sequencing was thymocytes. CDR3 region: CSVPGAYYNEQFF. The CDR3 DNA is TGCAGCGTTCCAGGGGCCTACTACAATGAGCAGTTCTTC.